This T cell receptor (beta chain) was recorded in a study of cytomegalovirus exposure and HLA in healthy donors. Study-level information: HLA-typed donors contributed around 85 million unique TCRs, which were held in an early data release.

The CDR3 runs 14 residues. Losses at the gene ends were 5 bases for V and 4 bases for J; bases not matched to a gene: 5. The germline V gene encodes CDR1 MNHEY and CDR2 SVGAGI. Use of 60 Vbeta and 13 Jbeta primers characterized the PCR. TCRdb keeps only in-frame clones here, not all; method: immunoSEQ multiplex PCR. Here the sample spans about 94,000 clones, around four fifths being singletons. There are a few counts of this clone. Sequenced sample: PBMCs. The TCR was taken from a man between 35 and 55 years old in good health and CMV-seropositive. The chain carries TRBV6-5 and TRBJ2-5; TRBD1 matches 9 bases. Here the CDR3 reads CASSNMDRGETQYF. In nucleotides, the CDR3 is TGTGCCAGCAGTAACATGGACAGGGGAGAGACCCAGTACTTC.